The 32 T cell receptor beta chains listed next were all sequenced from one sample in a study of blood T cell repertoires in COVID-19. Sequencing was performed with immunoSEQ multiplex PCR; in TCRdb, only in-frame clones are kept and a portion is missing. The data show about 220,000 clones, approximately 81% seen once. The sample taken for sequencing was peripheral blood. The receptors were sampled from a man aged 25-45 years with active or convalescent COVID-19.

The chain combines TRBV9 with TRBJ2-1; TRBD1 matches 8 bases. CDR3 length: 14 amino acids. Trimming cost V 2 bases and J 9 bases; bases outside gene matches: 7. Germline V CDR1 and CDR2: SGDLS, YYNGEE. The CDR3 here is CASSVARGPGEQFF. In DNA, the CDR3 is TGTGCCAGCAGCGTTGCCAGGGGGCCGGGTGAGCAGTTCTTC.

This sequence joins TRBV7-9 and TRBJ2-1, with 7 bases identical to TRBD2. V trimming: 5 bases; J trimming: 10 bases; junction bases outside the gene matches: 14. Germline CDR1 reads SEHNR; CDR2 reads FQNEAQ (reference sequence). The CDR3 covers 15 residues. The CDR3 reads CASSPSGIDFGEQFF. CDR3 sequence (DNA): TGTGCCAGCAGCCCCAGCGGGATTGACTTTGGCGAGCAGTTCTTC.

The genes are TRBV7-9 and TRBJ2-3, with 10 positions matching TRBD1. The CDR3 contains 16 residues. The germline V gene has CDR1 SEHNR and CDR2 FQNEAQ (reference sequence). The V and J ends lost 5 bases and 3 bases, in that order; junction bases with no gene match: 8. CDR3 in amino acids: CASSARTGGSTDTQYF. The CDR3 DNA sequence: TGTGCCAGCAGCGCTCGGACAGGGGGATCAACAGATACGCAGTATTTT.

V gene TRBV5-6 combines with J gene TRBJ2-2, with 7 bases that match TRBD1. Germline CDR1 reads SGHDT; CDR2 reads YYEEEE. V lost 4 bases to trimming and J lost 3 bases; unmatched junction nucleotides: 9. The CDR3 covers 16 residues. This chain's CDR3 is CASSLYRGGYTGELFF. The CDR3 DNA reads TGTGCCAGCAGCCTATACAGGGGTGGTTACACCGGGGAGCTGTTTTTT.

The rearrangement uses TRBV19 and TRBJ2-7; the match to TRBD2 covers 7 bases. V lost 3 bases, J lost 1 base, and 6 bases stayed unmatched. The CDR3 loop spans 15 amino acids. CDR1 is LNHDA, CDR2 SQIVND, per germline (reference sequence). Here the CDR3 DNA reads TGTGCCAGTAGTATGGGAGGGGCCCCATCCTACGAGCAGTACTTC. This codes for CASSMGGAPSYEQYF.

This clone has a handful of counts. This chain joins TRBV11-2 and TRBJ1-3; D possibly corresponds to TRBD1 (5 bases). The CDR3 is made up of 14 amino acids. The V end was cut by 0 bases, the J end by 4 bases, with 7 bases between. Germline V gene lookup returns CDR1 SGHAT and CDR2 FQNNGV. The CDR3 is CASSLDGGGNTIYF. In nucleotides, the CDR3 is TGTGCCAGCAGCTTAGACGGGGGAGGAAACACCATATATTTT.

CDR3 in DNA: TGCAGTGCGGAACAGTTGGGCTACACCTTC. This codes for CSAEQLGYTF. The genes are TRBV20-1 and TRBJ1-2; no reliable D call. CDR1 is DFQATT and CDR2 is SNEGSKA in the germline V gene (reference sequence). V gave up 6 bases and J gave up 8 bases, with 10 bases separating them. There are 10 residues in the CDR3.

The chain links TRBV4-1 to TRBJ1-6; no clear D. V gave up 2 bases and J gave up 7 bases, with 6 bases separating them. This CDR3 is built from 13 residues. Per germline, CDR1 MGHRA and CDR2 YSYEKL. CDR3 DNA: TGCGCCAGCAGCCAAATATTCAATTCACCCCTCCACTTT. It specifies CASSQIFNSPLHF.

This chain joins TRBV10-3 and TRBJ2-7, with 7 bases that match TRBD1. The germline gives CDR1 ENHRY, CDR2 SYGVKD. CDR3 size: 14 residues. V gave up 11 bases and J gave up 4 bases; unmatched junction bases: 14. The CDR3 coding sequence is TGTGCCTCCAATCTACAGGGGCGCGGGTACGAGCAGTACTTC. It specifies CASNLQGRGYEQYF.

CDR3 sequence (DNA): TGTGCCTGGAGCGCAGGGGTCTACGAGCAGTACTTC. It translates to CAWSAGVYEQYF. The chain joins TRBV30 to TRBJ2-7, with D maybe TRBD1 (6 bases). The CDR3 extends over 12 amino acids. Trimming pared 3 bases from V and 3 bases from J, leaving 9 bases between. In germline, CDR1 is GTSNPN, CDR2 SVGIG (reference sequence).

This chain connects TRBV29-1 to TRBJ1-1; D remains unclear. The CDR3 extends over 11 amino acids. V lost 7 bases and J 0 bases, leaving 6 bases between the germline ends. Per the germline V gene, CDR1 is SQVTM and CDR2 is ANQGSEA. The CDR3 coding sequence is TGCAGCGCCGGGGTGAACACTGAAGCTTTCTTT. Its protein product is CSAGVNTEAFF.

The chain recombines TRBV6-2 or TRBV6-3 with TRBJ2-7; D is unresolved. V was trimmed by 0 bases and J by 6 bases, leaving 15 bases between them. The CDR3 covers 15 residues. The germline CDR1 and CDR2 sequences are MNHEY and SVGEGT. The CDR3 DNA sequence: TGTGCCAGCAGTTACTCTGGCACCCCGCAATCCGAGCAGTACTTC. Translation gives CASSYSGTPQSEQYF.

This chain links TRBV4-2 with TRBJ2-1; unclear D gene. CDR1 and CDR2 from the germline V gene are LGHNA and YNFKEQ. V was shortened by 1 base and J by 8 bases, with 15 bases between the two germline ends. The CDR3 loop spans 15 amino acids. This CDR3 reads CASSQVGAREDEQFF. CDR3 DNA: TGTGCCAGCAGCCAAGTCGGAGCGCGTGAGGATGAGCAGTTCTTC.

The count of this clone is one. The CDR3 DNA sequence: TGTGCCAGCAGGGGACAGGGGAGCTCCTATAATTCACCCCTCCACTTT. Translating it yields CASRGQGSSYNSPLHF. The chain carries TRBV27 and TRBJ1-6, with TRBD1 identical over 10 bases. Germline CDR1 and CDR2: MNHEY and SMNVEV (reference sequence). V trimming: 6 bases; J trimming: 0 bases; junction bases outside the gene matches: 2. CDR3 length equals 16 residues.

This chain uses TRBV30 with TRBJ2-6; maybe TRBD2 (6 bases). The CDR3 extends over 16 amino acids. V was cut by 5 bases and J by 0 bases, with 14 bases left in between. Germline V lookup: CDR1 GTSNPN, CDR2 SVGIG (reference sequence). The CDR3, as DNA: TGTGCCTGGGAGGAGGGCTACTCCTCTGGGGCCAACGTCCTGACTTTC. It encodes CAWEEGYSSGANVLTF. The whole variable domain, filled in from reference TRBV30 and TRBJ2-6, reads SQTIHQWPATLVQPVGSPLSLECTVEGTSNPNLYWYRQAAGRGLQLLFYSVGIGQISSEVPQNLSASRPQDRQFILSSKKLLLSDSGFYLCAWEEGYSSGANVLTFGAGSRLTVL.

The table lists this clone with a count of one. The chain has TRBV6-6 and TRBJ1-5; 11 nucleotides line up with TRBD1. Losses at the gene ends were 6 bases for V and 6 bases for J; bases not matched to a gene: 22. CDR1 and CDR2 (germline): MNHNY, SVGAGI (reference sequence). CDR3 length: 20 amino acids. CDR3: CASSQSHLGTGGDSGQPQHF. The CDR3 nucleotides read TGTGCCAGCAGCCAGAGCCATCTAGGGACAGGGGGAGATTCGGGTCAGCCCCAGCATTTT.

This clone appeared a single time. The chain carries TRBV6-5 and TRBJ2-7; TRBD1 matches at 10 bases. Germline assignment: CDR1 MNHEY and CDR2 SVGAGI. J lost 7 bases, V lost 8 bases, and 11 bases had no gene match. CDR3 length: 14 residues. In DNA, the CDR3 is TGTGCCAGCCTCTCCAGACAGGGGGCGTGGGAGCAGTACTTC. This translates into CASLSRQGAWEQYF.

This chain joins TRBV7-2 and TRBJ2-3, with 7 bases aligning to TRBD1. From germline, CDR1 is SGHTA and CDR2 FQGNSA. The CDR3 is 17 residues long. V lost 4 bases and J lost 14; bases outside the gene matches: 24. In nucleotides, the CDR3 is TGTGCCAGCAGCTCCAGACAGGGTGCGGCGGGCAGCCTGAGAGGGTATTTT. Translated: CASSSRQGAAGSLRGYF.

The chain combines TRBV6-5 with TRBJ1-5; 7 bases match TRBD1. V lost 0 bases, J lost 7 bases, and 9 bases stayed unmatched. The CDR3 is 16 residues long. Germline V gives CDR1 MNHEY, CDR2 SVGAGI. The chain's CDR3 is CASSYSGGQGEQPQHF. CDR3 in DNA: TGTGCCAGCAGTTACTCCGGGGGTCAGGGGGAACAGCCCCAGCATTTT.

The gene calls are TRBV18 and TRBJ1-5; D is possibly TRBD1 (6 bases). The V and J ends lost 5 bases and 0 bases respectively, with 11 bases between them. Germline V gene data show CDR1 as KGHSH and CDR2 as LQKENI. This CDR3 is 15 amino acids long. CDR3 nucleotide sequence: TGTGCCAGCTCAGCGACAGGCATTAGCAATCAGCCCCAGCATTTT. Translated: CASSATGISNQPQHF.

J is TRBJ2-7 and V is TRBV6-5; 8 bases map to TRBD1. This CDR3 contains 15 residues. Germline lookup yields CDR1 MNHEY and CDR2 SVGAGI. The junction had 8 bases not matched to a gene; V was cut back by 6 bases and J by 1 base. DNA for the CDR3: TGTGCCAGCAGCCTGTCCGGACAGGGTTCCTACGAGCAGTACTTC. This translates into CASSLSGQGSYEQYF.

In DNA form, the CDR3 reads TGTGCCAGCTCACCAGCAGACAATGAGCAGTTCTTC. The encoded protein is CASSPADNEQFF. This chain joins TRBV18 and TRBJ2-1; unclear D gene. V was trimmed by 2 bases and J by 5 bases, leaving 4 bases between them. This CDR3 spans 12 amino acids. Germline values: CDR1 KGHSH, CDR2 LQKENI.

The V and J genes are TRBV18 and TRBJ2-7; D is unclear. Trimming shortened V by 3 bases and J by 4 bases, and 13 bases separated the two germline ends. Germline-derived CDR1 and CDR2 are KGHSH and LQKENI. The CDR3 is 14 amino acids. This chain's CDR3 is CASSPFEAIYEQYF. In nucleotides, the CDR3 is TGTGCCAGCTCACCGTTTGAGGCCATATACGAGCAGTACTTC.

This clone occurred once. The CDR3 DNA reads as TGTGCCAGCAGTGAGGGACAGGGAGGAGATACGCAGTATTTT. This gives the protein CASSEGQGGDTQYF. The genes are TRBV6-1 and TRBJ2-3; 9 bases line up with TRBD1. V gave up 3 bases and J gave up 5 bases; unmatched junction bases: 3. The CDR3 spans 14 residues. From germline, CDR1 is MNHNS and CDR2 SASEGT.

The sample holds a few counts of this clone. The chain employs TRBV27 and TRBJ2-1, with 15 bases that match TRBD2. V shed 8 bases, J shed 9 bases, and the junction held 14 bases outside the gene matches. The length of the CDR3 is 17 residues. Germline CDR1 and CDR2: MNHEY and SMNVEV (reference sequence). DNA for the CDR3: TGTGCCAGCCTTTCTAGGGGGACTAGCGGGAGGATGGGTGAGCAGTTCTTC. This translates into CASLSRGTSGRMGEQFF.

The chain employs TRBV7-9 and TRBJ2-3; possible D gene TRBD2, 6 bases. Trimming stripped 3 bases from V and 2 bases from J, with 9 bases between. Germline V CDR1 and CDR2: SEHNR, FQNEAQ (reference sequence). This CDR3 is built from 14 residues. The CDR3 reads CASSLGGDTDTQYF. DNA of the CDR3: TGTGCCAGCAGCTTGGGGGGAGACACAGATACGCAGTATTTT.

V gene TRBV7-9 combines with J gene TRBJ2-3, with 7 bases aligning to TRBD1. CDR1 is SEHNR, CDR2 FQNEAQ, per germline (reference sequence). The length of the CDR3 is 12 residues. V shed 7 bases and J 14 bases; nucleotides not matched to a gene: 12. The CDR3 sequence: CASKGAGTVAYF. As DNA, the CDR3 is TGTGCCAGCAAGGGGGCTGGGACAGTCGCGTATTTT.

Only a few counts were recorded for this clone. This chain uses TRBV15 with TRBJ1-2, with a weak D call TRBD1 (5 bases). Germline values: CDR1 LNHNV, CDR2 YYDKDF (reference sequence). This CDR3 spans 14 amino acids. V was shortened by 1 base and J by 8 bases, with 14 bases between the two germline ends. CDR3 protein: CATSRAAGREGYTF. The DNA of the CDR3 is TGTGCCACCAGCAGAGCGGCGGGGCGAGAGGGCTACACCTTC.

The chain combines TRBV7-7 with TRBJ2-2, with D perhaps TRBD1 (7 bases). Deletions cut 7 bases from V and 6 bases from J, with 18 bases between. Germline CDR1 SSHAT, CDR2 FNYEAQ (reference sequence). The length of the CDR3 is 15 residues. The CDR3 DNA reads TGTGCCAGCAAACAGGGGACTGGTCTATCCGGGGAGCTGTTTTTT. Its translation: CASKQGTGLSGELFF.

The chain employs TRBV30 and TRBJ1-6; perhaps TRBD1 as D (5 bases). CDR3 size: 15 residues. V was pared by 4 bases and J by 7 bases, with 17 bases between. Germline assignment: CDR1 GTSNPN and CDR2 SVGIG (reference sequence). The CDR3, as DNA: TGTGCCTGGACCAATACGGGACTCGTGAATTCACCCCTCCACTTT. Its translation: CAWTNTGLVNSPLHF.

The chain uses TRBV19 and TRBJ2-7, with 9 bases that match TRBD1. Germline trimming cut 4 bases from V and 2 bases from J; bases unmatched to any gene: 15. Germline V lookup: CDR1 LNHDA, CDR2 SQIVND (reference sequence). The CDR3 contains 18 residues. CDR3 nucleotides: TGTGCCAGTAGTAAGGGAGGGACAGGGTCTCTCCTAGCCTACGAGCAGTACTTC. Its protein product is CASSKGGTGSLLAYEQYF.

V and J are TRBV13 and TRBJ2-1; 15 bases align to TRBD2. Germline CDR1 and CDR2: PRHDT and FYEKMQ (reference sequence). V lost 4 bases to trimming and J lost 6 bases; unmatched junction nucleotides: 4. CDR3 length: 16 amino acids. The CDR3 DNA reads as TGTGCCAGCAGCTGGGGACTAGCGGGGGGAGCCAATGAGCAGTTCTTC. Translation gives CASSWGLAGGANEQFF.